This is a list of T cell receptor beta chains from one sample in a study of blood T cell repertoires in COVID-19. The assay was immunoSEQ multiplex PCR, and TCRdb's table has in-frame clones only and misses some. The sample has 210,000 or so clones, about 77% seen once. Sequenced sample: peripheral blood. All receptors come from a woman of 80 years or more with active or convalescent COVID-19. The CDR3 runs from the conserved cysteine through the conserved F or W. D genes are given only for firm matches. Clone size is given for some rows only: seen once, a few or many times, or a class if the clone is expanded.

NA,TRBJ1-3,TRBV10-1,NA,CASSQNRASGNTIYF,TGCGCCAGCAGCCAGAACAGGGCCTCTGGAAACACCATATATTTT
once,TRBJ1-5,TRBV10-3,NA,CAISLRQENQPQHF,TGTGCCATCAGTTTGCGACAGGAGAATCAGCCCCAGCATTTT
NA,TRBJ1-5,TRBV6-7,NA,CASSPPREGAGYSNQPQHF,TGTGCCAGCAGTCCCCCCCGGGAAGGGGCGGGATATAGCAATCAGCCCCAGCATTTT
NA,TRBJ2-3,TRBV3-1/TRBV3-2,NA,CASSQDFSWGADTQYF,TGTGCCAGCAGCCAAGATTTTTCGTGGGGGGCAGATACGCAGTATTTT
NA,TRBJ1-5,TRBV2,NA,CASSYWSQNQPQHF,TGTGCCAGCAGTTACTGGTCCCAAAATCAGCCCCAGCATTTT
NA,TRBJ1-2,TRBV27,TRBD1,CASRTTGAPGYTF,TGTGCCAGCAGAACTACAGGGGCCCCTGGCTACACCTTC
NA,TRBJ1-4,TRBV5-1,TRBD1,CASSVTGSNEKLFF,TGCGCCAGCAGCGTGACAGGGTCAAATGAAAAACTGTTTTTT
NA,TRBJ2-1,TRBV20-1,TRBD2,CSASQGGGPENEQFF,TGCAGTGCTAGTCAGGGCGGGGGGCCTGAGAATGAGCAGTTCTTC
NA,TRBJ2-3,TRBV9,TRBD1,CASSPIRGPVTDTQYF,TGTGCCAGCAGCCCGATCAGGGGGCCTGTCACAGATACGCAGTATTTT
NA,TRBJ2-2,TRBV11-3,TRBD2,CASSLGLAAGELFF,TGTGCCAGCAGCTTAGGCCTAGCGGCCGGGGAGCTGTTTTTT
once,TRBJ2-7,TRBV27,NA,CASSFHPEGSYEQYF,TGTGCCAGCAGTTTTCATCCGGAGGGCTCCTACGAGCAGTACTTC
NA,TRBJ2-1,TRBV19,NA,CASSIRQKNNEQFF,TGTGCCAGTAGTATCAGACAGAAAAACAATGAGCAGTTCTTC
NA,TRBJ2-7,TRBV18,TRBD1,CASLKQGALYEQYF,TGTGCCAGCTTAAAACAGGGGGCCCTCTACGAGCAGTACTTC
NA,TRBJ1-5,TRBV4-3,NA,CASSQDPHSNQPQHF,TGCGCCAGCAGCCAAGATCCCCATAGCAATCAGCCCCAGCATTTT
NA,TRBJ1-2,TRBV7-8,TRBD1,CASTSPGQVIWGYTF,TGTGCCAGCACCTCCCCGGGACAGGTGATTTGGGGCTACACCTTC
NA,TRBJ2-7,TRBV6-6,NA,CASSYIGGADEQYF,TGTGCCAGCAGTTACATTGGGGGGGCCGACGAGCAGTACTTC
NA,TRBJ2-3,TRBV29-1,NA,CSVGSRGHTDTQYF,TGCAGCGTTGGATCGCGGGGGCACACAGATACGCAGTATTTT
once,TRBJ1-2,TRBV9,NA,CASSASPGPGRYTF,TGTGCCAGCAGCGCCAGTCCAGGTCCTGGTCGCTACACCTTC
NA,TRBJ2-5,TRBV14,NA,CASSQDWSGSVRETQYF,TGTGCCAGCAGCCAAGATTGGTCAGGCTCCGTTCGGGAGACCCAGTACTTC
few,TRBJ1-1,TRBV25-1,TRBD1,CASSLQGFNTEAFF,TGTGCCAGCAGCTTACAGGGGTTTAACACTGAAGCTTTCTTT
NA,TRBJ2-7,TRBV6-1,NA,CASSEDQGRFYEQYF,TGTGCCAGCAGTGAAGATCAGGGGCGCTTCTACGAGCAGTACTTC
NA,TRBJ2-2,TRBV7-9,NA,CASGLQGFTGELFF,TGTGCCAGCGGATTACAGGGATTCACCGGGGAGCTGTTTTTT
NA,TRBJ1-2,TRBV28,NA,CASSSQGSYTF,TGTGCCAGCAGTTCTCAGGGCTCCTACACCTTC
NA,TRBJ1-5,TRBV3-1/TRBV3-2,NA,CASSLRGEGQPQHF,TGTGCCAGCAGCCTTCGGGGTGAAGGGCAGCCCCAGCATTTT
NA,TRBJ1-2,TRBV9,NA,CASSADSGFTF,TGTGCCAGCAGCGCCGATTCAGGGTTCACCTTC
NA,TRBJ2-7,TRBV27,NA,CASSSAGSYEQYF,TGTGCCAGCAGTTCAGCAGGCTCCTACGAGCAGTACTTC
NA,TRBJ2-3,TRBV9,TRBD2,CASSTGTSGHTDTQYF,TGTGCCAGCAGCACAGGGACTAGCGGGCACACAGATACGCAGTATTTT
NA,TRBJ2-7,TRBV11-2,TRBD1,CASSPPQGVNYEQYF,TGTGCCAGCAGCCCCCCACAGGGGGTAAACTACGAGCAGTACTTC
NA,TRBJ1-2,TRBV27,NA,CASSLSGANYGYTF,TGTGCCAGCAGTTTGTCAGGGGCAAACTATGGCTACACCTTC
NA,TRBJ2-1,TRBV4-3,TRBD2,CASSHRLAGGPGYNEQFF,TGCGCCAGCAGCCATAGACTAGCGGGGGGGCCGGGGTACAATGAGCAGTTCTTC
NA,TRBJ1-5,TRBV6-2/TRBV6-3,NA,CASSYLGRGGQQPQHF,TGTGCCAGCAGTTACTTGGGGAGGGGGGGTCAGCAGCCCCAGCATTTT
NA,TRBJ2-3,TRBV10-1,TRBD2,CASSPTSFTDTQYF,TGCGCCAGCAGTCCGACTAGCTTCACAGATACGCAGTATTTT
few,TRBJ2-5,TRBV5-3,TRBD1,CARSLDRGIQETQYF,TGTGCCAGAAGCTTGGACAGGGGCATCCAAGAGACCCAGTACTTC
NA,TRBJ1-1,TRBV7-2,NA,CASSLGGFEAFF,TGTGCCAGCAGCTTAGGAGGGTTTGAAGCTTTCTTT
NA,TRBJ1-6,TRBV25-1,NA,CASSEYKTQNNSPLHF,TGTGCCAGCAGTGAATATAAAACACAAAATAATTCACCCCTCCACTTT
NA,TRBJ1-2,TRBV10-3,TRBD1,CAISEQGQGGLGGYTF,TGTGCCATCAGTGAGCAGGGACAGGGGGGTCTCGGTGGCTACACCTTC
few,TRBJ1-2,TRBV2,NA,CASGPQLGYTF,TGTGCCAGCGGGCCCCAGCTTGGCTACACCTTC
NA,TRBJ1-1,TRBV3-1/TRBV3-2,NA,CASSRLTDTEAFF,TGTGCCAGCAGCCGACTAACTGACACTGAAGCTTTCTTT
NA,TRBJ1-4,TRBV19,NA,CASSMRERNEKLFF,TGTGCCAGTAGTATGAGGGAACGAAATGAAAAACTGTTTTTT
once,TRBJ2-7,TRBV5-1,TRBD2,CASSPRGGTYEQYF,TGCGCCAGCAGCCCACGGGGGGGCACCTACGAGCAGTACTTC
NA,TRBJ1-1,TRBV4-2,NA,CASSQDGVSTEAFF,TGTGCCAGCAGCCAAGACGGGGTCTCGACTGAAGCTTTCTTT
NA,TRBJ1-1,TRBV2,TRBD1,CASSEARQGTNEAFF,TGTGCCAGCAGTGAAGCGCGACAGGGGACGAATGAAGCTTTCTTT
NA,TRBJ2-5,TRBV7-2,NA,CASSLALGGGIQETQYF,TGTGCCAGCAGCTTAGCGCTAGGGGGGGGCATCCAAGAGACCCAGTACTTC
NA,TRBJ1-1,TRBV27,NA,CASSPGVNTEAFF,TGTGCCAGCAGTCCAGGGGTAAACACTGAAGCTTTCTTT
NA,TRBJ1-5,TRBV6-1,NA,CASSEVTGSQPQHF,TGTGCCAGCAGTGAAGTGACAGGCTCGCAGCCCCAGCATTTT
few,TRBJ1-6,TRBV4-3,NA,CASSQVGSGSPLHF,TGCGCCAGCAGCCAAGTAGGGAGTGGTTCACCCCTCCACTTT
once,TRBJ1-3,TRBV27,NA,CASSFQGRSGNTIYF,TGTGCCAGCAGTTTTCAGGGGCGCTCTGGAAACACCATATATTTT
once,TRBJ1-3,TRBV28,NA,CASSLSPGLRNTIYF,TGTGCCAGCAGTTTATCTCCAGGGTTGCGAAACACCATATATTTT
NA,TRBJ2-7,TRBV15,NA,CATSREGAASYEQYF,TGTGCCACCAGCAGAGAGGGGGCAGCCTCCTACGAGCAGTACTTC
NA,TRBJ1-1,TRBV5-1,TRBD1,CASSLGQGYMNTEAFF,TGCGCCAGCAGCTTAGGACAGGGGTACATGAACACTGAAGCTTTCTTT
NA,TRBJ1-1,TRBV2,NA,CASSELGVDTEAFF,TGTGCCAGCAGTGAGCTAGGGGTGGACACTGAAGCTTTCTTT
few,TRBJ1-2,TRBV6-6,NA,CASRGTGDNYGYTF,TGTGCCAGCAGGGGGACGGGGGATAACTATGGCTACACCTTC
NA,TRBJ1-5,TRBV3-1/TRBV3-2,TRBD1,CASSRQGGQPQHF,TGTGCCAGCAGCCGACAGGGGGGACAGCCCCAGCATTTT
NA,TRBJ1-2,TRBV7-2,NA,CASSPQPRTDPFYGYTF,TGTGCCAGCAGCCCCCAACCCAGGACAGACCCGTTCTATGGCTACACCTTC